These 8 T cell receptor beta chains came from one sample sequenced in a study of blood T cell repertoires in COVID-19. Clones were sequenced by immunoSEQ multiplex PCR, and TCRdb holds only the in-frame ones, with some missing. This sample has some 150,000 clones, with about four fifths found just once. The sample comprised peripheral blood. The source of these receptors is a human donor in a cohort sampled during active COVID-19.

This chain links TRBV6-5 with TRBJ2-7; 11 bases align to TRBD2. Germline V lookup: CDR1 MNHEY, CDR2 SVGAGI. V lost 7 bases and J lost 0; bases outside the gene matches: 2. CDR3 size: 14 residues. Here the CDR3 reads CASTTSGGSYEQYF. In DNA, the CDR3 is TGTGCCAGCACTACTAGCGGGGGCTCCTACGAGCAGTACTTC.

The V call is TRBV6-5, the J call TRBJ1-2, with no clear D. Trimming pared 7 bases from V and 6 bases from J, leaving 12 bases between. CDR1 and CDR2 (germline): MNHEY, SVGAGI. This CDR3 is built from 12 residues. As DNA, the CDR3 is TGTGCCAGCACGGCGGGTGGCAATGGCTACACCTTC. Encoded protein: CASTAGGNGYTF.

The J gene is TRBJ1-1, the V gene TRBV6-5; possibly TRBD1 for D (5 bases). Trimming stripped 3 bases from V and 1 base from J, with 9 bases between. Germline CDR1 and CDR2: MNHEY and SVGAGI. The CDR3 contains 14 residues. In nucleotides, the CDR3 is TGTGCCAGCAGTTATCAGGGAAAGAACACTGAAGCTTTCTTT. Protein sequence: CASSYQGKNTEAFF.

This chain uses TRBV20-1 with TRBJ2-7; D might be TRBD2 (6 bases). Trimming took 3 bases from V and 4 from J, leaving 13 bases between them. Germline values: CDR1 DFQATT, CDR2 SNEGSKA (reference sequence). This CDR3 comprises 13 residues. The CDR3 reads CSASGRGTYEQYF. The CDR3 DNA is TGCAGTGCTAGTGGGCGGGGCACGTACGAGCAGTACTTC.

A single count supports this clone. This chain links TRBV7-8 with TRBJ2-3; D is uncertain. CDR1 and CDR2 from the germline V gene are SGHVS and FQNEAQ. Trimming shortened V by 0 bases and J by 2 bases, and 9 bases separated the two germline ends. This CDR3 is built from 15 residues. DNA for the CDR3: TGTGCCAGCAGCTTAGCGATACAGCTCACAGATACGCAGTATTTT. It encodes CASSLAIQLTDTQYF.

V usage is TRBV18 and J usage is TRBJ2-1; 8 nucleotides match TRBD1. Germline-derived CDR1 and CDR2 are KGHSH and LQKENI. The CDR3 is 14 amino acids. Germline trimming cut 4 bases from V and 5 bases from J; bases unmatched to any gene: 4. This CDR3 reads CASSLTGQDNEQFF. CDR3 DNA sequence: TGTGCCAGCTCACTCACGGGACAGGACAATGAGCAGTTCTTC.

This chain connects TRBV14 to TRBJ2-4, with TRBD2 matching 8 bases. V shed 5 bases, J shed 14 bases, and the junction held 11 bases outside the gene matches. The CDR3 loop spans 13 amino acids. Germline V gene data show CDR1 as SGHDN and CDR2 as FVKESK. CDR3 sequence reads: CASSEDLLAAKYF. The CDR3 DNA is TGTGCCAGCAGCGAGGACCTACTAGCGGCTAAGTACTTC. Full variable domain (outside the CDR3, taken from reference TRBV14 and TRBJ2-4): EAGVTQFPSHSVIEKGQTVTLRCDPISGHDNLYWYRRVMGKEIKFLLHFVKESKQDESGMPNNRFLAERTGGTYSTLKVQPAELEDSGVYFCASSEDLLAAKYFGAGTRLSVL.

The genes are TRBV2 and TRBJ2-7; D is possibly TRBD2 (6 bases). Germline V gene data show CDR1 as SNHLY and CDR2 as FYNNEI. The CDR3 loop spans 13 amino acids. Trimming cost V 7 bases and J 6 bases, with 16 bases left between them. As DNA, the CDR3 is TGTGCCAGCATCCTAGCGACGGGCAGCGAGCAGTACTTC. It specifies CASILATGSEQYF.